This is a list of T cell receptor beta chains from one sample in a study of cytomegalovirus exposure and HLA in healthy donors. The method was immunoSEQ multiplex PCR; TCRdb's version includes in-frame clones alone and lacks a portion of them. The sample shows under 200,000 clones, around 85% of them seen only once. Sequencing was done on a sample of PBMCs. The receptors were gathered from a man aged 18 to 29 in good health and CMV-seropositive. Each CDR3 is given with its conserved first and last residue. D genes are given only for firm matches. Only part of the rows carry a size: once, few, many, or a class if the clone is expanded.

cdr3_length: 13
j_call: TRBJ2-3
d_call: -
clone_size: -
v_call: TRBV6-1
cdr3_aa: CASSGPRTDTQYF
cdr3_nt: TGTGCCAGCAGTGGTCCTCGCACAGATACGCAGTATTTT

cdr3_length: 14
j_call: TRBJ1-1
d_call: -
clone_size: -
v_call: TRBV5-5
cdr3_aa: CASSSGGAPTEAFF
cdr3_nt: TGTGCCAGCAGTTCTGGGGGGGCGCCCACTGAAGCTTTCTTT

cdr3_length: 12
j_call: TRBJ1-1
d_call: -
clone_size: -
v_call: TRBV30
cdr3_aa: CAWSRENTEAFF
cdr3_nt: TGTGCCTGGAGTCGGGAGAACACTGAAGCTTTCTTT

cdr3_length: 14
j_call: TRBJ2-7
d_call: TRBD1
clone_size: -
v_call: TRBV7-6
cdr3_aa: CASSSSGGSYEQYF
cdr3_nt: TGTGCCAGCAGCTCATCAGGGGGTTCCTACGAGCAGTACTTC

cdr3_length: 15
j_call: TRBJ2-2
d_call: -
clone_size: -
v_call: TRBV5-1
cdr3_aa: CASSLQGLGTGELFF
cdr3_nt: TGCGCCAGCAGCTTGCAGGGCCTGGGTACCGGGGAGCTGTTTTTT

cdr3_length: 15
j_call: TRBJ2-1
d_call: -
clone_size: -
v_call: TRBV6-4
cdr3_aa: CASRTLQGFKNEQFF
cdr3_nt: TGTGCCAGCAGAACCTTACAGGGTTTTAAAAATGAGCAGTTCTTC

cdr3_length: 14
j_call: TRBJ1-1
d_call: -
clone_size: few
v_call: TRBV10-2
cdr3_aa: CASSTVTGSGEAFF
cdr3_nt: TGCGCCAGCAGCACAGTTACAGGGTCAGGTGAAGCTTTCTTT

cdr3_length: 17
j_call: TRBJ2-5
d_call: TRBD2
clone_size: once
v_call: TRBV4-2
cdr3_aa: CASSQDVGLAGQETQYF
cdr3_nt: TGTGCCAGCAGCCAAGATGTAGGACTAGCGGGGCAAGAGACCCAGTACTTC

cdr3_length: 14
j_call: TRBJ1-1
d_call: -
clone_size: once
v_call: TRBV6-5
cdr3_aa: CASSYAGGNTEAFF
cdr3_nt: TGTGCCAGCAGTTACGCTGGCGGGAACACTGAAGCTTTCTTT

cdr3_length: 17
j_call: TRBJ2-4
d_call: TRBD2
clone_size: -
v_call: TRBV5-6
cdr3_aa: CASSLGGGVLAKNIQYF
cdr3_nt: TGTGCCAGCAGCTTGGGGGGAGGGGTTCTTGCCAAAAACATTCAGTACTTC

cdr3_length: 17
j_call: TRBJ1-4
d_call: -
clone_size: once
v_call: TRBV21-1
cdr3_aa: CASSKVRAGKGDEKLFF
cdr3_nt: TGTGCCAGCAGCAAAGTTAGGGCAGGGAAGGGGGATGAAAAACTGTTTTTT

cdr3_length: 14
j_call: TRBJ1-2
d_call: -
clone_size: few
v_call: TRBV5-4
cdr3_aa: CASSQDGQNYGYTF
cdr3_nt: TGTGCCAGCAGCCAAGATGGACAAAACTATGGCTACACCTTC

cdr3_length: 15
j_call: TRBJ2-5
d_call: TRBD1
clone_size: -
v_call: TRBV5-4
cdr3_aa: CASSLAEAGGETQYF
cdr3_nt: TGTGCCAGCAGCTTGGCCGAGGCAGGGGGCGAGACCCAGTACTTC

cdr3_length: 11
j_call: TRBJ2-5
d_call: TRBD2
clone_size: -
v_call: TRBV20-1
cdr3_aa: CSASSGGSQYF
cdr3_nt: TGCAGTGCTAGTAGCGGGGGGTCCCAGTACTTC

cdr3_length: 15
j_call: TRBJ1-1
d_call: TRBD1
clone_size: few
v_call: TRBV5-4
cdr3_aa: CASSSERGQDTEAFF
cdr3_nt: TGTGCCAGCAGCTCAGAAAGGGGACAGGACACTGAAGCTTTCTTT

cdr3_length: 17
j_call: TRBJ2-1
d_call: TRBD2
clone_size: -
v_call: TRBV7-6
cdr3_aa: CASSFPEGSGGYNEQFF
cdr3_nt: TGTGCCAGCAGCTTCCCTGAGGGTAGCGGGGGCTACAATGAGCAGTTCTTC

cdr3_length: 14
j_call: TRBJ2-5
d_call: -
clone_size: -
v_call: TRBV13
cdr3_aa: CASSLGLLEETQYF
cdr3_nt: TGTGCCAGCAGCTTAGGCCTTTTAGAGGAGACCCAGTACTTC

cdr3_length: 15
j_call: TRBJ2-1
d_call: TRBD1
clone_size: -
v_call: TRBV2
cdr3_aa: CASNKDRGLHNEQFF
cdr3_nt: TGTGCCAGCAACAAGGACAGGGGTTTACACAATGAGCAGTTCTTC

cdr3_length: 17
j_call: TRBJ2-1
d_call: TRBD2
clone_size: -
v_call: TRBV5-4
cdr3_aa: CASIAKTTSGAYNEQFF
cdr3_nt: TGTGCCAGCATCGCTAAGACTACTAGCGGAGCTTACAATGAGCAGTTCTTC

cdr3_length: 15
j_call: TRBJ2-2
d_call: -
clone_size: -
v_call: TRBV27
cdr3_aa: CASRLAGGPPGELFF
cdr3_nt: TGTGCCAGCAGGCTAGCAGGGGGGCCTCCCGGGGAGCTGTTTTTT

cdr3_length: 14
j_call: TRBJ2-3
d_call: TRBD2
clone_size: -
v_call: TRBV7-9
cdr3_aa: CASPGGASTDTQYF
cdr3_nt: TGTGCCAGCCCCGGGGGGGCCAGCACAGATACGCAGTATTTT

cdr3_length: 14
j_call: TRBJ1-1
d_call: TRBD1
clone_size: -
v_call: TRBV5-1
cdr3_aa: CASSIGQGWTEAFF
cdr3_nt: TGCGCCAGCAGCATAGGACAGGGGTGGACTGAAGCTTTCTTT

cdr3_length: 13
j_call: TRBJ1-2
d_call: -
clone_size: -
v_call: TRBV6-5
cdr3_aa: CASSPPGTGGYTF
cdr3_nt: TGTGCCAGCAGTCCCCCCGGCACAGGGGGCTACACCTTC

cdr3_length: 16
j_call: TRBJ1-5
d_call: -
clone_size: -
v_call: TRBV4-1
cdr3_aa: CASSQLQGRFNQPQHF
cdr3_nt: TGCGCCAGCAGCCAATTACAGGGAAGGTTCAATCAGCCCCAGCATTTT

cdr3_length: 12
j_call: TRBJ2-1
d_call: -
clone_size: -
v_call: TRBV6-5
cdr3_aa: CASSPTRNEQFF
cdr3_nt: TGTGCCAGCAGCCCGACTAGAAATGAGCAGTTCTTC

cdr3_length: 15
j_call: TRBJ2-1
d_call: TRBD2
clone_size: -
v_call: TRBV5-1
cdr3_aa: CASSFGLAGYNEQFF
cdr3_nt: TGCGCCAGCAGCTTCGGACTAGCAGGGTACAATGAGCAGTTCTTC

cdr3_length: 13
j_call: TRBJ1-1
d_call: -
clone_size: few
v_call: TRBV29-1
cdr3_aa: CSVHRTVGTEAFF
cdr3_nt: TGCAGCGTCCATCGTACAGTCGGAACTGAAGCTTTCTTT

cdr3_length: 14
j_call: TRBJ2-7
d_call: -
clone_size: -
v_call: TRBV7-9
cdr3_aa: CASSLPRVPYEQYF
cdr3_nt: TGTGCCAGCAGCTTGCCCAGGGTGCCCTACGAGCAGTACTTC

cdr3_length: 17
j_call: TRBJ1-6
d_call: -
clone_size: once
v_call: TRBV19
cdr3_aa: CASSLRDTNSYNSPLHF
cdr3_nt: TGTGCCAGTAGTCTACGGGACACCAACTCCTATAATTCACCCCTCCACTTT

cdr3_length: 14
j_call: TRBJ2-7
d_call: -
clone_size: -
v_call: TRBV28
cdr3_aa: CASSLGGRVYEQYF
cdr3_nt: TGTGCCAGCAGTTTAGGCGGCAGAGTCTACGAGCAGTACTTC

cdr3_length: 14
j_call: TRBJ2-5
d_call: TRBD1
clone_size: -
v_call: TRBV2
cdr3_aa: CASSGGGSGETQYF
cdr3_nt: TGTGCCAGCAGTGGAGGGGGCTCTGGGGAGACCCAGTACTTC

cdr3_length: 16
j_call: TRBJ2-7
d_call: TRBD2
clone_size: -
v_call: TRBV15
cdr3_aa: CATSTTGLAGIWEQYF
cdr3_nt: TGTGCCACCAGCACTACGGGACTAGCGGGGATTTGGGAGCAGTACTTC

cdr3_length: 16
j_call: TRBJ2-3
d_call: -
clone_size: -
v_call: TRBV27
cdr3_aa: CASSWDLRGSTDTQYF
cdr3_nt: TGTGCCAGCAGTTGGGACTTACGGGGAAGCACAGATACGCAGTATTTT

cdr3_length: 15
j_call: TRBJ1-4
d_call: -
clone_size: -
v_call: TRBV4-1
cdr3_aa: CASSPGLVTNEKLFF
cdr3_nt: TGCGCCAGCAGCCCGGGGTTAGTGACTAATGAAAAACTGTTTTTT

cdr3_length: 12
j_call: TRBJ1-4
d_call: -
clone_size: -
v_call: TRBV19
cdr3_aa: CASSDYTGKLFF
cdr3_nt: TGTGCCAGTAGTGACTACACTGGAAAACTGTTTTTT

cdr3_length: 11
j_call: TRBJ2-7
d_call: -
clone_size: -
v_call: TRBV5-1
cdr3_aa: CASSSGGWQYF
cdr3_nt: TGCGCCAGCAGCAGCGGTGGGTGGCAGTACTTC

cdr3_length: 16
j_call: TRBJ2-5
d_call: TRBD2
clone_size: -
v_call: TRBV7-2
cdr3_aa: CASSLAGGGYQRTQYF
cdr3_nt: TGTGCCAGCAGCTTAGCCGGCGGGGGGTACCAGCGAACCCAGTACTTC

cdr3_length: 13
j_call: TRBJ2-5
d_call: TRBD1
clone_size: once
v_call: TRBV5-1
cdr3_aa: CASSSDRVETQYF
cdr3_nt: TGCGCCAGCAGCTCGGACAGGGTTGAGACCCAGTACTTC

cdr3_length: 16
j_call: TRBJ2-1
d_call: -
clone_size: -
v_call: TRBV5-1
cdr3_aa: CASSTYGGVGYNEQFF
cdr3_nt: TGCGCCAGCAGCACATACGGCGGGGTAGGATACAATGAGCAGTTCTTC

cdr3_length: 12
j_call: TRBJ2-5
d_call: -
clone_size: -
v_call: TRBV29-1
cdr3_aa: CSVAAEGLSQYF
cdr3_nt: TGCAGCGTTGCGGCCGAGGGCCTCTCCCAGTACTTC